The following is a T cell receptor beta chain sequence with its context. The data originate from a study of blood T cell repertoires in COVID-19. Generated by immunoSEQ multiplex PCR, the TCRdb table keeps only in-frame clones and is missing some. The profile covers more than 300,000 clones, with just over 90% appearing a single time and around 0.86% taken by the ten largest. This TCR came from a woman in her thirties or forties who had been exposed to COVID-19. The source material was PBMCs or T cells enriched from blood (not recorded which).

In DNA form, the CDR3 reads TGTGCCAGCAGTCCCCTCGGGGCACCCCTCCACTTT. Translated: CASSPLGAPLHF. The J gene is TRBJ1-6, the V gene TRBV12-3 or TRBV12-4, with unresolved D. V was shortened by 5 bases and J by 11 bases, with 10 bases between the two germline ends. The CDR3 consists of 12 residues.